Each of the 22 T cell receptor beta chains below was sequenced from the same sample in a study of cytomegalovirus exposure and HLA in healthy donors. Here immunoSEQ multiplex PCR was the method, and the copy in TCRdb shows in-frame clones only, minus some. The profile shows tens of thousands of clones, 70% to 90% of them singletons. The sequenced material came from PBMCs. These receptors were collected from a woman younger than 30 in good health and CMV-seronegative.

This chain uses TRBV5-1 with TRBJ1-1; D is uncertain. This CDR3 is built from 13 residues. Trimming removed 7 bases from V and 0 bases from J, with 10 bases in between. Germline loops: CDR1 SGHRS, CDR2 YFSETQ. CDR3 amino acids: CASSQSLNTEAFF. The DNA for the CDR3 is TGCGCCAGCTCACAGTCTTTGAACACTGAAGCTTTCTTT.

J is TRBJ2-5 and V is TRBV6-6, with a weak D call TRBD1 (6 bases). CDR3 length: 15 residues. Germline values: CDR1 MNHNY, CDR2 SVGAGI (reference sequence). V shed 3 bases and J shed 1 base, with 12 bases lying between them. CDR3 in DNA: TGTGCCAGCAGTTATAGGGGGAGAGCCCAAGAGACCCAGTACTTC. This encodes CASSYRGRAQETQYF.

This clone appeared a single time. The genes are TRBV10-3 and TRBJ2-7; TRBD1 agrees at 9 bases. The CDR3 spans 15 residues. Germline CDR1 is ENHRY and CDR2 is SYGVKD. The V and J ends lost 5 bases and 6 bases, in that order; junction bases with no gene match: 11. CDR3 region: CAISQGTGLLFEQYF. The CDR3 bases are TGTGCCATCAGTCAGGGGACAGGGCTTCTTTTCGAGCAGTACTTC.

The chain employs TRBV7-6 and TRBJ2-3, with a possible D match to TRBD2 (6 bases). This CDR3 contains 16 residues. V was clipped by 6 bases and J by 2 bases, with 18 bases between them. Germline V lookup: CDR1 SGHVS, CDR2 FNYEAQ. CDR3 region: CASSLLTRQHTDTQYF. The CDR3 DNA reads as TGTGCCAGCAGTCTCCTGACTAGACAGCACACAGATACGCAGTATTTT.

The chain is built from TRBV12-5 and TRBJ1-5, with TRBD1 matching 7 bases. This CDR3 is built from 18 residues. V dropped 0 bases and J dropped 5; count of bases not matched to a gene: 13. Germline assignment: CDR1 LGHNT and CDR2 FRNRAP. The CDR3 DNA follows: TGTGCTAGTGGTTTGGTACTTATACCGGGACAGAGAGATCAGCCCCAGCATTTT. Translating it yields CASGLVLIPGQRDQPQHF. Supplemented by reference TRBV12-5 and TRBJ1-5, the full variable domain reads DARVTQTPRHKVTEMGQEVTMRCQPILGHNTVFWYRQTMMQGLELLAYFRNRAPLDDSGMPKDRFSAEMPDATLATLKIQPSEPRDSAVYFCASGLVLIPGQRDQPQHFGDGTRLSIL.

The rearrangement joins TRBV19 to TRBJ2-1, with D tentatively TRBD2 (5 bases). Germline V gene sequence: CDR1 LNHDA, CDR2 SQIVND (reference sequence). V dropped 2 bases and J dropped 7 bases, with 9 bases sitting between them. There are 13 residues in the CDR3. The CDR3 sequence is CASSIFGGNEQFF. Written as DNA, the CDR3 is TGTGCCAGTAGTATATTCGGCGGGAATGAGCAGTTCTTC.

The chain's CDR3 is CASGTGGMAEKLFF. The CDR3 DNA reads TGTGCCAGCGGGACAGGGGGCATGGCTGAAAAACTGTTTTTT. The rearrangement uses TRBV28 and TRBJ1-4, with 12 nucleotides matching TRBD1. CDR3 length equals 14 residues. The germline gives CDR1 MDHEN, CDR2 SYDVKM. J was trimmed by 7 bases and V by 8 bases; bases with no gene match: 5.

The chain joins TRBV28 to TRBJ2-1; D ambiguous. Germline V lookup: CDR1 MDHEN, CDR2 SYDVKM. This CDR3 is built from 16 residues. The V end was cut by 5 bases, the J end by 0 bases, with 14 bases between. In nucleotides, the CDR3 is TGTGCCAGCAGTAATCCCCCGGTTATCTCCTACAATGAGCAGTTCTTC. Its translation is CASSNPPVISYNEQFF.

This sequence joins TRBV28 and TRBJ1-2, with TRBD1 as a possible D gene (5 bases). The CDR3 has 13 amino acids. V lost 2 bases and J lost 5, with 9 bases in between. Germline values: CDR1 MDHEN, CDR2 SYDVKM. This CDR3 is CASSLAGGYGYTF. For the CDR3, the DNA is TGTGCCAGCAGTTTAGCGGGGGGTTATGGCTACACCTTC.

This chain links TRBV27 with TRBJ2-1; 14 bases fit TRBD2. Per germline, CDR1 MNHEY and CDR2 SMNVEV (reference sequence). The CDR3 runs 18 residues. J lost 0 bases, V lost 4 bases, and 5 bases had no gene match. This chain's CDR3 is CASSSGLAGDFSYNEQFF. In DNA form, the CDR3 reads TGTGCCAGCAGTTCGGGACTAGCGGGGGACTTCTCCTACAATGAGCAGTTCTTC.

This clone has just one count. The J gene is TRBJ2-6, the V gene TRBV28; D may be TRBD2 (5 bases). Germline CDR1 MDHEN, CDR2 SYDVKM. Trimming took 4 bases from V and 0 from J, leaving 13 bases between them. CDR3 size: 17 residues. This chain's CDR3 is CASSYGSPGSGANVLTF. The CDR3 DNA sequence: TGTGCCAGCAGTTATGGGAGTCCCGGCTCTGGGGCCAACGTCCTGACTTTC.

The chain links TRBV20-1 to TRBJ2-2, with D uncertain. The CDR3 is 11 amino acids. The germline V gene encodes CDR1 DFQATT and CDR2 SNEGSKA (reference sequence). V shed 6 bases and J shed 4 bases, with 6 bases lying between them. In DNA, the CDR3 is TGCAGTGCGAGCTTCACCGGGGAGCTGTTTTTT. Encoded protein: CSASFTGELFF.

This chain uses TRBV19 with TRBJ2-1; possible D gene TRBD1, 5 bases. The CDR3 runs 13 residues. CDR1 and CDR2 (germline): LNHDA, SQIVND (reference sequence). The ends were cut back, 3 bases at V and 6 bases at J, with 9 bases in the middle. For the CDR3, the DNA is TGTGCCAGTAGTATTCAGGGCTCCAATGAGCAGTTCTTC. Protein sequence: CASSIQGSNEQFF.

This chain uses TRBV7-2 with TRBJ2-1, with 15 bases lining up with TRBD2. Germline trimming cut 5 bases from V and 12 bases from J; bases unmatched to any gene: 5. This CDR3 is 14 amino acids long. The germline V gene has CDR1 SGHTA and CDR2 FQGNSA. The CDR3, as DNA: TGTGCCAGCAGCCCGGGACTAGCGGGAGGTCGGCAGTTCTTC. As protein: CASSPGLAGGRQFF.

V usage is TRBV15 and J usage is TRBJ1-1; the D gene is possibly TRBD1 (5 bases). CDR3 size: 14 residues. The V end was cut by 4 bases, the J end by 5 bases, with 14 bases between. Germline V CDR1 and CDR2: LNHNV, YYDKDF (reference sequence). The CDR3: CATSTRVGGTEAFF. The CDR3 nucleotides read TGTGCCACCAGCACAAGGGTGGGGGGGACTGAAGCTTTCTTT. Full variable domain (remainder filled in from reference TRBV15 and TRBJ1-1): DAMVIQNPRYQVTQFGKPVTLSCSQTLNHNVMYWYQQKSSQAPKLLFHYYDKDFNNEADTPDNFQSRRPNTSFCFLDIRSPGLGDTAMYLCATSTRVGGTEAFFGQGTRLTVV.

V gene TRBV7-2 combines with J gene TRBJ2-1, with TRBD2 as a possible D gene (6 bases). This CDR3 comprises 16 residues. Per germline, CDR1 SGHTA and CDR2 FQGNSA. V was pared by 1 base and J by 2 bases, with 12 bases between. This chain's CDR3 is CASSLVGPGAYNEQFF. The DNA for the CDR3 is TGTGCCAGCAGCTTAGTAGGCCCGGGGGCCTACAATGAGCAGTTCTTC.

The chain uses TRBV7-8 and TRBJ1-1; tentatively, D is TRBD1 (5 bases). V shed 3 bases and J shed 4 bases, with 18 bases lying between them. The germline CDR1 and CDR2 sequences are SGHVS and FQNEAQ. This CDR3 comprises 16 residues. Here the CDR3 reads CASSLGLKGLFTEAFF. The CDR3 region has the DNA TGTGCCAGCAGCTTGGGTCTTAAGGGGCTGTTCACTGAAGCTTTCTTT.

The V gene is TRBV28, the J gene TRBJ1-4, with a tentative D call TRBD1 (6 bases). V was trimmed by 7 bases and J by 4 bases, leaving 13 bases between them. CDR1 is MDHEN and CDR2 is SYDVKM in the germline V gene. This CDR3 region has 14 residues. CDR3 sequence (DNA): TGTGCCAGCACCGCGGGGGCGTTTAATGAAAAACTGTTTTTT. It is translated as CASTAGAFNEKLFF.

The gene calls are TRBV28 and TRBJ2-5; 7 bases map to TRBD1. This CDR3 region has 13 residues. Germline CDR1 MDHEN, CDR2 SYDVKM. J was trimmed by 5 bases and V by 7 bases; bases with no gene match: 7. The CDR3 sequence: CASNTGVGETQYF. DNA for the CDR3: TGTGCCAGCAACACAGGGGTCGGGGAGACCCAGTACTTC.

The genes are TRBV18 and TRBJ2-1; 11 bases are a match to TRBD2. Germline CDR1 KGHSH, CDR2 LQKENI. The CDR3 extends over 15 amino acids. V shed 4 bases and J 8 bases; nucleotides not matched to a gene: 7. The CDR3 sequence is CASSLSGGAGYEQFF. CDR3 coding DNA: TGTGCCAGCTCACTTAGCGGGGGGGCCGGTTATGAGCAGTTCTTC.

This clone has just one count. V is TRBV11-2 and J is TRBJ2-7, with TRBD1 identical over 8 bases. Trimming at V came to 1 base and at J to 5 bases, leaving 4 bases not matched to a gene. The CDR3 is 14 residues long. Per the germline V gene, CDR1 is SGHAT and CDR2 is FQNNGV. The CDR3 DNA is TGTGCCAGCAGCTTAGTCAGGGGGCGGAACGAGCAGTACTTC. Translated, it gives CASSLVRGRNEQYF.

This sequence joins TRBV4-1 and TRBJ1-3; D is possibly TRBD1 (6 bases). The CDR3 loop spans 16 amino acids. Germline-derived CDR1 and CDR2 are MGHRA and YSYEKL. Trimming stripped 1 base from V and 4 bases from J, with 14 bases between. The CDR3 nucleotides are TGCGCCAGCAGCCAAGTCAGAGGGGGTCCCGGAAACACCATATATTTT. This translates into CASSQVRGGPGNTIYF.